These 25 T cell receptor beta chains originate from one sample sequenced in a study of early T cells in non-severe SARS-CoV-2 infection. TCRdb redid the calling of the 5' RACE reads with MiXCR, one entry per CDR3 protein. The data show 75,000 to 90,000 distinct CDR3 sequences, 8% to 13% seen once. The sequencing here drew on whole blood, taken at baseline. These receptors were taken from an adult who was a healthcare worker with PCR-confirmed SARS-CoV-2 infection or an uninfected control (not recorded which).

The table lists this clonotype with a few counts. This rearrangement joins TRBV20-1 to TRBJ2-7, with 10 bases identical to TRBD2. The V and J ends lost 5 bases and 3 bases, in that order; junction bases with no gene match: 4. This CDR3 has 13 amino acids. Germline-derived CDR1 and CDR2 are DFQATT and SNEGSKA (reference sequence). The CDR3 region has the DNA TGCAGTGCTCCGATAGCGGGAGGCTACGAGCAGTACTTC. This translates into CSAPIAGGYEQYF.

This clonotype was counted many times. This chain uses TRBV3-1 with TRBJ1-1, with 7 positions matching TRBD1. V gave up 4 bases and J gave up 4 bases; unmatched junction bases: 3. This CDR3 region has 13 residues. Germline CDR1 and CDR2: LGHDT and YNNKEL (reference sequence). As DNA, the CDR3 is TGTGCCAGCAGCCGACAGGGAGGCACTGAAGCTTTCTTT. The encoded protein is CASSRQGGTEAFF. Full variable domain (missing parts from reference TRBV3-1 and TRBJ1-1): DTAVSQTPKYLVTQMGNDKSIKCEQNLGHDTMYWYKQDSKKFLKIMFSYNNKELIINETVPNRFSPKSPDKAHLNLHINSLELGDSAVYFCASSRQGGTEAFFGQGTRLTVV.

This clonotype was observed many times. The chain uses TRBV14 and TRBJ2-1, with 10 bases lining up with TRBD1. V lost 4 bases, J lost 4 bases, and 10 bases stayed unmatched. This CDR3 has 17 amino acids. Germline V gives CDR1 SGHDN, CDR2 FVKESK. In DNA, the CDR3 is TGTGCCAGCAGCCCAGTCAGCTGGACAGGGGGTTACAATGAGCAGTTCTTC. This encodes CASSPVSWTGGYNEQFF.

This clonotype was seen many times. The chain links TRBV3-1 to TRBJ2-2; TRBD2 matches 9 bases. Germline lookup yields CDR1 LGHDT and CDR2 YNNKEL (reference sequence). The CDR3 length is 15 residues. V lost 4 bases and J lost 4; bases outside the gene matches: 4. CDR3 in amino acids: CASSPSGGSTGELFF. CDR3 nucleotides: TGTGCCAGCAGCCCCAGCGGGGGGAGCACCGGGGAGCTGTTTTTT.

There are many counts of this clonotype. The genes are TRBV7-8 and TRBJ1-5; D is ambiguous. The germline V and J ends were trimmed by 3 bases and 7 bases, with 10 bases remaining between them. The CDR3 sequence is 13 residues long. Germline assignment: CDR1 SGHVS and CDR2 FQNEAQ. Here the CDR3 reads CASSLLESQPQHF. The CDR3 DNA sequence: TGTGCCAGCAGCTTGCTGGAGAGCCAGCCCCAGCATTTT.

Ten or more counts support this clonotype. The chain is built from TRBV29-1 and TRBJ1-4, with a weak D call TRBD1 (6 bases). Trimming stripped 3 bases from V and 8 bases from J, with 13 bases between. The CDR3 consists of 13 residues. CDR1 is SQVTM, CDR2 ANQGSEA, per germline. DNA for the CDR3: TGCAGCGTTGATCCGGGGGCTTGGGAAAAACTGTTTTTT. The encoded protein is CSVDPGAWEKLFF.

The chain has TRBV18 and TRBJ2-1, with 8 bases fitting TRBD1. V shed 3 bases and J 9 bases; nucleotides not matched to a gene: 13. Germline assignment: CDR1 KGHSH and CDR2 LQKENI. The CDR3 extends over 16 amino acids. CDR3 sequence (DNA): TGTGCCAGCTCACCTTACCGGACAGGGTCTGGTATTGAGCAGTTCTTC. It encodes CASSPYRTGSGIEQFF.

This clonotype came up many times. The chain uses TRBV6-2 or TRBV6-3 and TRBJ2-5; the D call may be TRBD1 or TRBD2 (6 bases each). The germline gives CDR1 MNHEY, CDR2 SVGEGT. The V end lost 5 bases, the J end lost 7 bases, and 17 bases lay between the germline ends. CDR3 length: 14 amino acids. CDR3 DNA sequence: TGTGCCAGCAGTACCTCTAGCGCCAGGGGGACCCAGTACTTC. This translates into CASSTSSARGTQYF.

This sequence joins TRBV20-1 and TRBJ1-5; perhaps TRBD1 as D (5 bases). Trimming took 4 bases from V and 5 from J, leaving 12 bases between them. Germline V gives CDR1 DFQATT, CDR2 SNEGSKA (reference sequence). This CDR3 has 13 residues. The CDR3 DNA follows: TGCAGTGCTATGGGGACGGGTCATCAGCCCCAGCATTTT. It codes for CSAMGTGHQPQHF.

CDR3 residues: CASSFTSTAKNIQYF. In DNA, the CDR3 is TGTGCCAGCAGTTTCACGTCTACCGCCAAAAACATTCAGTACTTC. This chain links TRBV27 with TRBJ2-4; no clear D gene. The CDR3 runs to 15 residues. Germline lookup yields CDR1 MNHEY and CDR2 SMNVEV (reference sequence). The V and J ends lost 3 bases and 1 base respectively, with 10 bases between them.

This clonotype was seen more than once but under ten times. The chain links TRBV3-1 to TRBJ2-7; 8 bases agree with TRBD2. CDR1 is LGHDT, CDR2 YNNKEL, per germline (reference sequence). V shed 2 bases and J 4 bases; nucleotides not matched to a gene: 7. The CDR3 covers 15 residues. CDR3 sequence (DNA): TGTGCCAGCAGCCAAACACCGGGACTAGGGTACGAGCAGTACTTC. Its translation: CASSQTPGLGYEQYF.

This clonotype was counted many times. V is TRBV11-2 and J is TRBJ2-2, with 10 bases identical to TRBD2. V was clipped by 3 bases and J by 8 bases; unmatched bases: 6. The CDR3 runs to 15 residues. Germline CDR1 is SGHAT and CDR2 is FQNNGV. In nucleotides, the CDR3 is TGTGCCAGCAGCTTCCTAGCGGGAGCTCCTGGGGAGCTGTTTTTT. The encoded protein is CASSFLAGAPGELFF.

The gene calls are TRBV29-1 and TRBJ2-7; D is unresolved. CDR3 length: 13 residues. CDR1 is SQVTM and CDR2 is ANQGSEA in the germline V gene. In DNA form, the CDR3 reads TGCAGGGTTAGGTCAGCGTGGGACTACGAGCAGTACTTC. As protein: CRVRSAWDYEQYF.

This clonotype was seen a few times. The V call is TRBV20-1, the J call TRBJ2-7; D gene uncertain. The CDR3 loop spans 15 amino acids. Germline CDR1 is DFQATT and CDR2 is SNEGSKA (reference sequence). Deletions cut 0 bases from V and 7 bases from J, with 19 bases between. The CDR3 loop is CSARDDRGLREEQYF. Here the CDR3 DNA reads TGCAGTGCTAGAGACGATCGAGGTTTGCGAGAGGAGCAGTACTTC.

Turning to this clonotype: This may come from a read error, since a much larger clone is one base off. J is TRBJ2-7 and V is TRBV15; D is perhaps TRBD1 (6 bases). Germline V gene data show CDR1 as LNHNV and CDR2 as YYDKDF (reference sequence). This CDR3 is 14 amino acids long. The CDR3 spells CATSRSTGIYERYF. CDR3 in DNA: TGTGCCACCAGCAGATCGACAGGTATCTACGAGCGGTACTTC.

This clonotype was observed a handful of times. The DNA for the CDR3 is TGTGCCACCAGCAGAGATAGGGCGACCTACGAGCAGTACTTC. It codes for CATSRDRATYEQYF. The gene calls are TRBV15 and TRBJ2-7; D remains ambiguous. Per the germline V gene, CDR1 is LNHNV and CDR2 is YYDKDF (reference sequence). The CDR3 is 14 amino acids. Trimming cost V 0 bases and J 2 bases, with 8 bases left between them.

This clonotype was seen ten or more times. The chain couples TRBV10-2 to TRBJ2-1; D is undetermined. V was pared by 0 bases and J by 7 bases, with 7 bases between. The CDR3 extends over 13 amino acids. CDR1 WSHSY and CDR2 SAAADI come from the germline V gene. CDR3: CASSESWLNEQFF. The CDR3 bases are TGCGCCAGCAGTGAGTCGTGGCTAAATGAGCAGTTCTTC.

The chain couples TRBV5-1 to TRBJ2-7; D perhaps matches TRBD1 (5 bases). Germline V lookup: CDR1 SGHRS, CDR2 YFSETQ. The CDR3 is 14 amino acids. V shed 0 bases and J shed 2 bases, with 9 bases lying between them. The CDR3 bases are TGCGCCAGCAGCTTGGAGGCAGGGCCCTACGAGCAGTACTTC. As protein: CASSLEAGPYEQYF.

This clonotype was observed a handful of times. The chain employs TRBV7-2 and TRBJ2-2, with 7 bases matching TRBD1. The CDR3 has 15 residues. V gave up 1 base and J gave up 6 bases; unmatched junction bases: 5. Per the germline V gene, CDR1 is SGHTA and CDR2 is FQGNSA. The CDR3 loop reads CASSLEGGWAGELFF. DNA for the CDR3: TGTGCCAGCAGCTTAGAAGGGGGCTGGGCCGGGGAGCTGTTTTTT.

This clonotype was counted a few times. The chain has TRBV24-1 and TRBJ2-7; 9 bases fit TRBD1. This CDR3 contains 12 residues. CDR1 and CDR2 from the germline V gene are KGHDR and SFDVKD. J was trimmed by 0 bases and V by 11 bases; bases with no gene match: 1. The CDR3 region has the DNA TGTGCCAGGGGACAGGGCTCCTACGAGCAGTACTTC. It specifies CARGQGSYEQYF.

Notes on this clonotype: A much more abundant neighbour one base away suggests this may be a read error. The chain carries TRBV29-1 and TRBJ1-5, with 7 bases matching TRBD1. Germline lookup yields CDR1 SQVTM and CDR2 ANQGSEA. J lost 2 bases, V lost 8 bases, and 6 bases had no gene match. The CDR3 is 13 residues long. CDR3: CSIRQGGNQPQHF. DNA of the CDR3: TGCAGCATTCGGCAGGGGGGCAATCAGCCCCAGCATTTT.

This clonotype has at least ten counts. The chain is built from TRBV28 and TRBJ2-2; 9 positions match TRBD1. Germline V gives CDR1 MDHEN, CDR2 SYDVKM. This CDR3 has 16 amino acids. J gave up 6 bases and V 3 bases, and 8 bases lay outside the gene matches. CDR3: CASSFPLTGGSGELFF. The CDR3 DNA is TGTGCCAGCAGTTTTCCCCTGACAGGGGGGTCCGGGGAGCTGTTTTTT.

Many counts were recorded for this clonotype. The chain joins TRBV7-9 to TRBJ1-4; D perhaps matches TRBD1 (6 bases). From germline, CDR1 is SEHNR and CDR2 FQNEAQ (reference sequence). The CDR3 length is 15 residues. V was cut by 5 bases and J by 7 bases, with 17 bases left in between. The CDR3 coding sequence is TGTGCCAGCAGCGCAGACAGGACCTCCGGTGAAAAACTGTTTTTT. Protein sequence: CASSADRTSGEKLFF.

V is TRBV7-7 and J is TRBJ2-1; 7 bases line up with TRBD1. J was trimmed by 4 bases and V by 5 bases; bases with no gene match: 11. The CDR3 is made up of 16 amino acids. Per germline, CDR1 SSHAT and CDR2 FNYEAQ (reference sequence). CDR3 DNA: TGTGCCAGCAGCCCTAGGATCGGGACAGAATACAATGAGCAGTTCTTC. Its protein is CASSPRIGTEYNEQFF.

This clonotype was recorded a few times. The genes are TRBV20-1 and TRBJ1-2, with D uncertain. This CDR3 spans 14 amino acids. The germline V gene has CDR1 DFQATT and CDR2 SNEGSKA (reference sequence). V dropped 3 bases and J dropped 1 base, with 12 bases sitting between them. The CDR3 sequence is CSASGSILNYGYTF. The CDR3 nucleotides are TGCAGTGCTAGTGGTTCCATTCTTAACTATGGCTACACCTTC.